This T cell receptor (beta chain) is drawn from a study of early stage breast cancer tumors. Study as a whole: Around 9.8-fold was the mean read coverage per sample.

The V and J ends lost 8 bases and 9 bases, in that order; junction bases with no gene match: 6. This CDR3 has 13 amino acids. Germline CDR1 and CDR2: KGHSH and LQKENI. Each sample had two DNA replicates, about 0.47 ug blood or roughly 1.5 ug tissue. Clones were read by immunoSEQ multiplex PCR, and TCRdb kept only the in-frame ones, dropping some. Here the sample spans 45,000 to 60,000 clones, around nine tenths being singletons. Points from the study as a whole: Enriched TCRB sequences shared across patients were mostly commonly generated sequences. Tumor and normal breast were distinguished via blood comparison in about 90% of the 16 patients.

As regards this clone: The antigen remains unidentified.

V is TRBV18 and J is TRBJ1-6; TRBD1 matches at 8 bases. The sequence derives from a person aged 65 to 79 with breast cancer. Sequencing used blood. The DNA for the CDR3 is TGTGCCAGCGTACAGGGGGACGGTTCACCCCTCCACTTT. Amino acids: CASVQGDGSPLHF.